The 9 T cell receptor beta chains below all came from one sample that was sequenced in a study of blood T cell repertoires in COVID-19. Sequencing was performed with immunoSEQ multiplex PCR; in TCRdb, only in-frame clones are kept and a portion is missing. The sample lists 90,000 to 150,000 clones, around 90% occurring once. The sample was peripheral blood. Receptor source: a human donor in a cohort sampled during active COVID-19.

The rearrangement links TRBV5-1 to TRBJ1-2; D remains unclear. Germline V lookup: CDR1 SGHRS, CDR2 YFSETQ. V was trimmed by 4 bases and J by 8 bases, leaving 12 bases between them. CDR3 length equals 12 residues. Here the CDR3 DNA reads TGCGCCAGCAGCCTCGACCGTAGCGGCTACACCTTC. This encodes CASSLDRSGYTF.

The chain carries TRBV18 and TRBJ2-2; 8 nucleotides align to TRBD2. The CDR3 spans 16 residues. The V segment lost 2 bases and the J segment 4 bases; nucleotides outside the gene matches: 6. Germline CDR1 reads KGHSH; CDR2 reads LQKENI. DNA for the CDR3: TGTGCCAGCTCACCATTTACTAGCGGACCCACCGGGGAGCTGTTTTTT. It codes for CASSPFTSGPTGELFF.

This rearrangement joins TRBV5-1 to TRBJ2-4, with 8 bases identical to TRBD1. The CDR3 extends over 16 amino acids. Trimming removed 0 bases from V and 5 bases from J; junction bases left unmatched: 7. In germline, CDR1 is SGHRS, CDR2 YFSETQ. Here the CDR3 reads CASSLGGGQGQNIQYF. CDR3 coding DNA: TGCGCCAGCAGCTTGGGGGGAGGACAGGGTCAAAACATTCAGTACTTC.

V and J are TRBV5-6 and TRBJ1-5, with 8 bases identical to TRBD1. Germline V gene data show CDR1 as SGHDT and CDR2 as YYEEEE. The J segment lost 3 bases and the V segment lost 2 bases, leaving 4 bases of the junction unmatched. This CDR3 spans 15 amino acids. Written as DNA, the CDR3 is TGTGCCAGCAGCTTCGGGACAGGCGACAATCAGCCCCAGCATTTT. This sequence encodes CASSFGTGDNQPQHF.

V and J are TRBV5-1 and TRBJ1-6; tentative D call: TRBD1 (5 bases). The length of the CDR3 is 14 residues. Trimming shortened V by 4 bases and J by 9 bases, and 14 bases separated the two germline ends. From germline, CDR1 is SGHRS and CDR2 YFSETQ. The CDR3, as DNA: TGCGCCAGCAGCCCCATCTCGGACACTTCACCCCTCCACTTT. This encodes CASSPISDTSPLHF.

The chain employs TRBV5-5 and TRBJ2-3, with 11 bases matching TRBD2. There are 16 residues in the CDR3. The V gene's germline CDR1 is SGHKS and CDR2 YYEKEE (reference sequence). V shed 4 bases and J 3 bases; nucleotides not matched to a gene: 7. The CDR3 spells CASSPTSGAVTDTQYF. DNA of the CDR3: TGTGCCAGCAGCCCGACTAGCGGGGCGGTGACAGATACGCAGTATTTT.

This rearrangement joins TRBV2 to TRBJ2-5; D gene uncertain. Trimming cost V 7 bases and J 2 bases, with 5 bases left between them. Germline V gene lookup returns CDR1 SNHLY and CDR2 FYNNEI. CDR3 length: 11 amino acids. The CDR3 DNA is TGTGCCAGCACCCTACAAGAGACCCAGTACTTC. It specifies CASTLQETQYF.

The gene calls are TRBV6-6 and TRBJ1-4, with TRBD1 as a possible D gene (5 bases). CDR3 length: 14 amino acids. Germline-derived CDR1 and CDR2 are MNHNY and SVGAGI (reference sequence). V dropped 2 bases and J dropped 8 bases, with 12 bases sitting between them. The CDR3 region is CASSYEGAGEKLFF. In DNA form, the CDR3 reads TGTGCCAGCAGTTACGAAGGGGCGGGAGAAAAACTGTTTTTT.

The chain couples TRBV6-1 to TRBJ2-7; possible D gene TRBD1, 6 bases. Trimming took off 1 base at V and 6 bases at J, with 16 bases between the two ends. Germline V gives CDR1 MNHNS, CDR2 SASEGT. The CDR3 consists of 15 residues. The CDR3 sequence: CASSEVEQGKREQYF. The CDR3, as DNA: TGTGCCAGCAGTGAAGTCGAACAGGGTAAACGCGAGCAGTACTTC.